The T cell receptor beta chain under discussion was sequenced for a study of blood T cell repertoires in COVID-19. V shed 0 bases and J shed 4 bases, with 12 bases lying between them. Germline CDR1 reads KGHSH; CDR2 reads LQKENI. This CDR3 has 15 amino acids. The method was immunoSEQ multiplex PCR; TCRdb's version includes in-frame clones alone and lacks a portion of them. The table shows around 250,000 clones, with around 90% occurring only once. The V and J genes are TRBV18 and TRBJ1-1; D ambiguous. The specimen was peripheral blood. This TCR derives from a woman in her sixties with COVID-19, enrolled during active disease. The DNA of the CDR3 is TGTGCCAGCTCACCACCGCCGGTTGGCGGCACTGAAGCTTTCTTT. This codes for CASSPPPVGGTEAFF.